This T cell receptor beta chain was profiled in a study of T cells after yellow fever vaccination. The germline CDR1 and CDR2 sequences are SGHRS and YFSETQ. Trimming at V came to 2 bases and at J to 2 bases, leaving 10 bases not matched to a gene. This CDR3 has 18 residues. MiXCR, applied by TCRdb to the 5' RACE reads, yields one record per CDR3 protein. This sample yields approximately 450,000 distinct CDR3 sequences, of which roughly a sixth are seen a single time; 15% to 20% belongs to the top ten. Regarding this clonotype: Antigen unknown.

Whole-study results and caveats: Re-detected after boosting: most primary clones, more than 95% of CD4 and under 90% of CD8.

The genes are TRBV5-1 and TRBJ2-5; 12 bases fit TRBD2. The sample in question was PBMCs, obtained before the yellow fever booster vaccination. The TCR sequence derives from a young man who received the YFV17D yellow fever vaccine. The CDR3: CASSFPLAGGLDQETQYF. DNA of the CDR3: TGCGCCAGCAGCTTCCCGCTAGCGGGGGGGCTTGATCAAGAGACCCAGTACTTC. The whole variable domain, remainder taken from reference TRBV5-1 and TRBJ2-5, is KAGVTQTPRYLIKTRGQQVTLSCSPISGHRSVSWYQQTPGQGLQFLFEYFSETQRNKGNFPGRFSGRQFSNSRSEMNVSTLELGDSALYLCASSFPLAGGLDQETQYFGPGTRLLVL.